The 20 T cell receptor beta chains in this list originate from one sample, sequenced in a study of identical twins. TCRdb reprocessed the 5' RACE reads with MiXCR, giving one entry per CDR3 protein. The sample shows 450,000 to 600,000 distinct CDR3 sequences, under 25% of them seen only once. These sequences were also reported in another study, on yellow fever vaccine responses in identical twins.

Sequencing was done on a sample of CD4+ T cells sorted from blood. The receptors shown here come from a woman younger than 35 in good health.

The chain is built from TRBV4-1 and TRBJ2-1, with TRBD2 matching 14 bases. Germline V gives CDR1 MGHRA, CDR2 YSYEKL. V trimming: 1 base; J trimming: 3 bases; junction bases outside the gene matches: 2. The CDR3 runs 17 residues. CDR3 DNA: TGCGCCAGCAGCCAAGGGACTAGCGGGGGGAACTACAATGAGCAGTTCTTC. Translation: CASSQGTSGGNYNEQFF.

This clonotype was counted only a few times. The chain has TRBV10-3 and TRBJ2-3; 11 positions agree with TRBD2. Germline assignment: CDR1 ENHRY and CDR2 SYGVKD. The V segment lost 8 bases and the J segment 3 bases; nucleotides outside the gene matches: 7. CDR3 size: 15 residues. The CDR3 sequence: CAIGTSGSLTDTQYF. The CDR3 region has the DNA TGTGCCATCGGTACTAGCGGGAGTCTTACAGATACGCAGTATTTT.

The CDR3 region has the DNA TGTGCCAGCAGCTTACGGGCTAGCGCGTCCTACAATGAGCAGTTCTTC. Amino acids: CASSLRASASYNEQFF. J is TRBJ2-1 and V is TRBV7-8, with D tentatively TRBD2 (6 bases). V was clipped by 2 bases and J by 1 base, with 12 bases between them. The germline gives CDR1 SGHVS, CDR2 FQNEAQ. This CDR3 has 16 residues.

The rearrangement joins TRBV5-1 to TRBJ2-5; possible D gene TRBD2, 7 bases. The V end was cut by 3 bases, the J end by 1 base, with 31 bases between. The germline gives CDR1 SGHRS, CDR2 YFSETQ. The CDR3 covers 21 residues. CDR3 region: CASSSPRTFGGGGSRQETQYF. The CDR3 DNA follows: TGCGCCAGCAGCTCCCCTCGGACCTTCGGTGGGGGCGGGAGTCGCCAAGAGACCCAGTACTTC.

This chain uses TRBV20-1 with TRBJ2-3, with D perhaps given as TRBD1 or TRBD2 (5 bases each). Trimming cost V 4 bases and J 2 bases, with 16 bases left between them. This CDR3 has 15 residues. Germline V gives CDR1 DFQATT, CDR2 SNEGSKA (reference sequence). The CDR3 DNA is TGCAGTGCTATTCATGGAGCCGGGGCCACAGATACGCAGTATTTT. Protein sequence: CSAIHGAGATDTQYF.

In this sample, this clonotype turned up a few times. The V call is TRBV3-1, the J call TRBJ2-5; 12 bases fit TRBD2. The germline CDR1 and CDR2 sequences are LGHDT and YNNKEL (reference sequence). J was trimmed by 2 bases and V by 5 bases; bases with no gene match: 6. This CDR3 is 16 amino acids long. The CDR3 sequence is CASSLRLAGVQETQYF. DNA for the CDR3: TGTGCCAGCAGCTTGCGACTAGCGGGAGTACAAGAGACCCAGTACTTC.

This clonotype was seen only a few times. V usage is TRBV7-6 and J usage is TRBJ2-1; TRBD2 matches at 9 bases. Germline V CDR1 and CDR2: SGHVS, FNYEAQ. The CDR3 is made up of 18 amino acids. V shed 2 bases and J 0 bases; nucleotides not matched to a gene: 8. The CDR3 DNA follows: TGTGCCAGCAGCTTAACAGGCGGGGGGGATAGCTCCTACAATGAGCAGTTCTTC. Residues: CASSLTGGGDSSYNEQFF.

This clonotype has a handful of counts. The chain combines TRBV24-1 with TRBJ2-1, with no clear D. Trimming removed 4 bases from V and 9 bases from J, with 9 bases in between. Germline V gives CDR1 KGHDR, CDR2 SFDVKD. The CDR3 has 12 residues. The CDR3 reads CATSDQEGEQFF. The CDR3 nucleotides are TGTGCCACCAGTGACCAGGAAGGTGAGCAGTTCTTC.

This clonotype was picked up a small number of times. The chain recombines TRBV19 with TRBJ2-2; 10 positions agree with TRBD2. Germline values: CDR1 LNHDA, CDR2 SQIVND (reference sequence). The CDR3 length is 16 residues. With 6 bases clipped from V and 0 bases from J, the junction kept 4 bases outside the gene matches. CDR3 region: CASRSSGGPNTGELFF. The DNA for the CDR3 is TGTGCCAGTAGGTCTAGCGGGGGACCGAACACCGGGGAGCTGTTTTTT.

This clonotype turned up a few times. CDR3 region: CASSRTGIRAHNEQFF. The DNA for the CDR3 is TGTGCCAGCAGTAGGACAGGGATTAGAGCCCACAATGAGCAGTTCTTC. The chain is built from TRBV28 and TRBJ2-1; 8 positions match TRBD1. Germline CDR1 is MDHEN and CDR2 is SYDVKM. The CDR3 is made up of 16 amino acids. Losses at the gene ends were 5 bases for V and 5 bases for J; bases not matched to a gene: 11.

This clonotype occurred many times. V and J are TRBV12-3 or TRBV12-4 and TRBJ2-1; TRBD2 aligns across 11 bases. The CDR3 length is 17 residues. J gave up 3 bases and V 7 bases, and 11 bases lay outside the gene matches. The CDR3 region is CASTSHGGTSGYNEQFF. The CDR3 DNA is TGTGCCAGCACCTCCCACGGAGGGACTAGCGGCTACAATGAGCAGTTCTTC.

V usage is TRBV2 and J usage is TRBJ1-6, with D possibly TRBD1 on 5 matching bases. In germline, CDR1 is SNHLY, CDR2 FYNNEI. The CDR3 covers 15 residues. V was clipped by 2 bases and J by 7 bases, with 12 bases between them. CDR3 sequence reads: CASSELGRANSPLHF. DNA of the CDR3: TGTGCCAGCAGTGAATTGGGCAGGGCGAATTCACCCCTCCACTTT.

The chain links TRBV28 to TRBJ1-5; 12 bases fit TRBD1. The V segment lost 3 bases and the J segment 1 base; nucleotides outside the gene matches: 13. In germline, CDR1 is MDHEN, CDR2 SYDVKM. The CDR3 length is 20 residues. CDR3 protein: CASSLFRDRGRRVSNQPQHF. The CDR3 nucleotides are TGTGCCAGCAGTTTGTTTCGGGACAGGGGGCGCAGGGTCAGCAATCAGCCCCAGCATTTT.

This clonotype was seen repeatedly, ten times or more. V gene TRBV7-9 combines with J gene TRBJ2-7, with 7 nucleotides matching TRBD1. Germline loops: CDR1 SEHNR, CDR2 FQNEAQ (reference sequence). Trimming took 5 bases from V and 6 from J; bases not matched to a gene: 4. The CDR3 runs to 12 residues. CDR3 nucleotide sequence: TGTGCCAGCAGCCGACAGGGCCTCGAGCAGTACTTC. It codes for CASSRQGLEQYF.

This clonotype was seen only a few times. The V gene is TRBV11-2, the J gene TRBJ2-3; 12 bases match TRBD2. V was pared by 1 base and J by 1 base, with 12 bases of the junction left unmatched. The CDR3 is 20 residues long. The germline CDR1 and CDR2 sequences are SGHAT and FQNNGV. CDR3 in DNA: TGTGCCAGCAGCTTAGTAGTTGGGCTAGCGGGAGGGCGTCGCACAGATACGCAGTATTTT. Amino acid sequence: CASSLVVGLAGGRRTDTQYF.

This clonotype was detected only a few times. This chain connects TRBV12-3 or TRBV12-4 to TRBJ2-5; 9 positions match TRBD1. With V trimmed by 5 bases and J by 4 bases, 8 bases remained unmatched. The CDR3 is 15 amino acids. DNA for the CDR3: TGTGCCAGCAGTCCTCGGGACAGGGTGGCAGAGACCCAGTACTTC. It encodes CASSPRDRVAETQYF.

Only a few counts were recorded for this clonotype. V usage is TRBV5-6 and J usage is TRBJ2-5; TRBD1 aligns across 7 bases. The germline CDR1 and CDR2 sequences are SGHDT and YYEEEE. After removal of 4 bases from V and 4 bases from J, the junction contained 7 bases not matched to a gene. This CDR3 comprises 14 residues. The DNA of the CDR3 is TGTGCCAGCAGCGCTACAGGGGCTGGAGAGACCCAGTACTTC. It translates to CASSATGAGETQYF.

This clonotype was detected a few times. V gene TRBV6-1 combines with J gene TRBJ2-3, with 7 bases fitting TRBD2. Germline values: CDR1 MNHNS, CDR2 SASEGT. This CDR3 is built from 15 residues. V trimming: 10 bases; J trimming: 0 bases; junction bases outside the gene matches: 10. The CDR3 sequence is CAIKRDGRSTDTQYF. The DNA for the CDR3 is TGTGCCATTAAGCGGGACGGCCGAAGCACAGATACGCAGTATTTT.

The chain is built from TRBV7-2 and TRBJ2-5, with TRBD1 identical over 7 bases. Germline trimming cut 2 bases from V and 5 bases from J; bases unmatched to any gene: 5. Germline V gene data show CDR1 as SGHTA and CDR2 as FQGNSA. This CDR3 region has 14 residues. CDR3 protein: CASSLPGTVETQYF. The CDR3 DNA reads as TGTGCCAGCAGCTTACCCGGGACAGTGGAGACCCAGTACTTC.

J is TRBJ2-3 and V is TRBV5-1, with 12 bases aligning to TRBD2. Germline V gives CDR1 SGHRS, CDR2 YFSETQ. This CDR3 region has 17 residues. With 2 bases clipped from V and 1 base from J, the junction kept 5 bases outside the gene matches. In nucleotides, the CDR3 is TGCGCCAGCAGCTTTGCTAGCGGGAGGGCCGGCACAGATACGCAGTATTTT. It codes for CASSFASGRAGTDTQYF.